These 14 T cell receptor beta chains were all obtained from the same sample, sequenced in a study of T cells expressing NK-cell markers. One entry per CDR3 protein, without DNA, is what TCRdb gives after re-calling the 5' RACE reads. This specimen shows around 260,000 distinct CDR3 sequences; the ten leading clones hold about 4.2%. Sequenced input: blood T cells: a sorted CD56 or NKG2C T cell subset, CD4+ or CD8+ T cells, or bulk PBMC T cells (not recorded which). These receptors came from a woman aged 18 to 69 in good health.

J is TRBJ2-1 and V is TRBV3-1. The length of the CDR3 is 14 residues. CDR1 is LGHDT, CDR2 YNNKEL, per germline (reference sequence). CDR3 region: CASSQDSVVNEQFF.

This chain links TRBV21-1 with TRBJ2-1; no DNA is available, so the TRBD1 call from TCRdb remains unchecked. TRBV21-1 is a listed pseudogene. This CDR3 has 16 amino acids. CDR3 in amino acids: CASTPAGTGKDNEQFF.

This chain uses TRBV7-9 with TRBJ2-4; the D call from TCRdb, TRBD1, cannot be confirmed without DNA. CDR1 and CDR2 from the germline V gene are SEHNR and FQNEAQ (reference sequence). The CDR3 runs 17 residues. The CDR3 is CASSLVRQSLAKNIQYF.

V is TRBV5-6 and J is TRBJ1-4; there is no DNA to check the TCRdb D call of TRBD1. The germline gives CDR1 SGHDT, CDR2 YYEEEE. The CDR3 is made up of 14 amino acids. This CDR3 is CASSSLDRDEKLFF.

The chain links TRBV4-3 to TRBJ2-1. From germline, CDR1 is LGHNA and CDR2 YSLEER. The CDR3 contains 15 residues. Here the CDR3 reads CASSQDRNSYNEQFF.

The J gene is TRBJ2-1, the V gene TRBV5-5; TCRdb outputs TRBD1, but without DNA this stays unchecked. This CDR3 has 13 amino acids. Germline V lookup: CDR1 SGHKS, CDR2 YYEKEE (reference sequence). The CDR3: CASRRGRGDEQFF.

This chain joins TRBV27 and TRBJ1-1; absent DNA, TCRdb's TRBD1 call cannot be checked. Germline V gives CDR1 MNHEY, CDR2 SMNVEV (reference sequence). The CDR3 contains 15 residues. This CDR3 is CASSSRGRGNTEAFF.

The CDR3 loop reads CASSFEGVPPGNTIYF. The V and J genes are TRBV7-9 and TRBJ1-3; TCRdb returns TRBD1, unconfirmable since there is no DNA. Per the germline V gene, CDR1 is SEHNR and CDR2 is FQNEAQ (reference sequence). This CDR3 region has 16 residues. The entire variable domain, with the rest obtained from reference TRBV7-9 and TRBJ1-3, is as follows: DTGVSQNPRHKITKRGQNVTFRCDPISEHNRLYWYRQTLGQGPEFLTYFQNEAQLEKSRLLSDRFSAERPKGSFSTLEIQRTEQGDSAMYLCASSFEGVPPGNTIYFGEGSWLTVV.

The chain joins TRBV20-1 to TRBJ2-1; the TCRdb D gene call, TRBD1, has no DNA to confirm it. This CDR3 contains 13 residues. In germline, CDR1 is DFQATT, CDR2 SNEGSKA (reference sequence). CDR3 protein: CSARALTGLQQFF.

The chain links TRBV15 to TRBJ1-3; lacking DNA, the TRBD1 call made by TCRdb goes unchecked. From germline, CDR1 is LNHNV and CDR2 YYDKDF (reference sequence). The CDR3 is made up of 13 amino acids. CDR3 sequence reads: CATSRSLGNTIYF.

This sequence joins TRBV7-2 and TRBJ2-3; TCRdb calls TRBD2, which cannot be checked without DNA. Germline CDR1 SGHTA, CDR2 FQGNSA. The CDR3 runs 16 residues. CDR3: CASSFRAGGGSDTQYF.

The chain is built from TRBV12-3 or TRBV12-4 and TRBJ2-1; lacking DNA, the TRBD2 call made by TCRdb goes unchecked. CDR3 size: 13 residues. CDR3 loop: CASSTGPRGEQFF.

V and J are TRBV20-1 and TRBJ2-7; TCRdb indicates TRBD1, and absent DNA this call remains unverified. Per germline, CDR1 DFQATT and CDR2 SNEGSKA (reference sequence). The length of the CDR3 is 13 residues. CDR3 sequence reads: CSARVEGGREQYF.

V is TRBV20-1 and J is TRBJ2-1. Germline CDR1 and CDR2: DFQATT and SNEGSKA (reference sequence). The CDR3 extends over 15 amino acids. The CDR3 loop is CSAREWVGSYNEQFF.